Presented here are 8 T cell receptor beta chains from one specimen sequenced in a study of T-cell memory formation after mild COVID-19. TCRdb itself ran the 5' RACE reads through MiXCR, one entry per CDR3 protein. This sample yields about 88,000 distinct CDR3 sequences, of which roughly 23% are seen a single time; roughly 39% belongs to the top ten. Sequenced input: PBMCs or a T cell subset sorted from them (not recorded which). The receptor source for this set is a man younger than 30 who had mild COVID-19 (a few samples of this study predate the infection). Cell type and time point are not known.

The V gene is TRBV15, the J gene TRBJ1-6; unclear D gene. CDR3 length: 15 amino acids. Trimming shortened V by 4 bases and J by 6 bases, and 13 bases separated the two germline ends. Germline V gene lookup returns CDR1 LNHNV and CDR2 YYDKDF (reference sequence). CDR3 protein: CATSITTSGNSPLHF. The CDR3 nucleotides read TGTGCCACCAGCATCACTACGTCGGGTAATTCACCCCTCCACTTT.

This clonotype came up a few times. This chain connects TRBV25-1 to TRBJ2-1; TRBD1 is a possible D gene (7 bases). V lost 3 bases, J lost 8 bases, and 14 bases lay in between. The CDR3 contains 14 residues. Per germline, CDR1 MGHDK and CDR2 SYGVNS. CDR3 DNA sequence: TGTGCCAGCAGTGACCAAGGAGGGGGCGATGAGCAGTTCTTC. Residues: CASSDQGGGDEQFF.

The chain uses TRBV6-6 and TRBJ2-1; weak D call: TRBD1 (6 bases). Germline CDR1 MNHNY, CDR2 SVGAGI (reference sequence). CDR3 length equals 12 residues. V was pared by 5 bases and J by 13 bases, with 15 bases between. This CDR3 is CASSTGQLEQFF. The CDR3, as DNA: TGTGCCAGCAGTACAGGACAGCTCGAACAGTTCTTC.

The chain employs TRBV7-9 and TRBJ2-5; 8 nucleotides match TRBD1. Germline V gives CDR1 SEHNR, CDR2 FQNEAQ (reference sequence). CDR3 length: 13 residues. The ends lost 6 bases at V and 1 base at J; junction bases unmatched: 1. The DNA for the CDR3 is TGTGCCAGCAGAACAGGGGGCCAAGAGACCCAGTACTTC. Its translation is CASRTGGQETQYF.

The chain combines TRBV6-5 with TRBJ1-2; TRBD1 might be the D (5 bases). The CDR3 has 15 amino acids. Trimming left V 2 bases short and J 4 bases short, with 14 bases between. Germline CDR1 reads MNHEY; CDR2 reads SVGAGI. The CDR3 DNA reads as TGTGCCAGCAGTTACCCCGAGGGGACCTCCTATGGCTACACCTTC. Its protein is CASSYPEGTSYGYTF.

V and J are TRBV4-2 and TRBJ1-2, with TRBD1 matching over 7 bases. Germline CDR1 is LGHNA and CDR2 is YNFKEQ. The CDR3 covers 17 residues. J was trimmed by 7 bases and V by 0 bases; bases with no gene match: 14. The CDR3 nucleotides read TGTGCCAGCAGCCAAGAAATAACAGGGGTCTTAGGAGGTGGCTACACCTTC. Amino acid sequence: CASSQEITGVLGGGYTF.

This clonotype was picked up many times. V usage is TRBV4-1 and J usage is TRBJ1-1, with unresolved D. The CDR3 has 14 residues. The germline V and J ends were trimmed by 2 bases and 5 bases, with 12 bases remaining between them. Germline CDR1 MGHRA, CDR2 YSYEKL. The CDR3, as DNA: TGCGCCAGCAGCCAACAAACCCTCCCGACTGAAGCTTTCTTT. Translating gives CASSQQTLPTEAFF.

This clonotype was observed a few times. V is TRBV4-3 and J is TRBJ2-7; a weak D match, TRBD1 (7 bases). CDR3 length: 14 residues. The germline V gene has CDR1 LGHNA and CDR2 YSLEER. V was trimmed by 1 base and J by 6 bases, leaving 13 bases between them. CDR3 in amino acids: CASSQGGTVIEQYF. The CDR3 DNA is TGCGCCAGCAGCCAAGGCGGGACAGTTATCGAGCAGTACTTC.